Listed below are T cell receptor beta chains from one sample, sequenced in a study of cytomegalovirus exposure and HLA in healthy donors. Sequenced by immunoSEQ multiplex PCR; TCRdb stores in-frame clones only, minus some. The sample has 100,000 to 150,000 clones; the top ten hold under 1.3%. The sample was PBMCs. These receptors originate from a man aged 18 to 35 in good health and CMV-seronegative. CDR3s include the opening cysteine and the closing phenylalanine or tryptophan. A D gene is named only where the DNA matches it firmly.

j_gene	len	d_gene	v_gene	CDR3aa	CDR3nt
TRBJ1-2	15	.	TRBV6-4	CASRPRDIPNYGYTF	TGTGCCAGCAGGCCTAGGGACATTCCTAACTATGGCTACACCTTC
TRBJ1-2	12	TRBD1	TRBV2	CASSEGARGYTF	TGTGCCAGCAGCGAGGGGGCCCGTGGCTACACCTTC
TRBJ2-1	12	.	TRBV2	CASSEALFEQFF	TGTGCCAGCAGTGAAGCGCTATTTGAGCAGTTCTTC
TRBJ2-2	15	.	TRBV27	CASREGRGAAGELFF	TGTGCCAGCAGGGAGGGACGGGGGGCGGCCGGGGAGCTGTTTTTT
TRBJ1-2	12	.	TRBV13	CASSLGGDGYTF	TGTGCCAGCAGCTTAGGCGGGGATGGCTACACCTTC
TRBJ1-1	15	.	TRBV6-5	CASSTYRQASTEAFF	TGTGCCAGCAGTACTTACAGACAGGCCTCCACTGAAGCTTTCTTT
TRBJ1-1	15	.	TRBV10-1	CASSIDKLLNTEAFF	TGCGCCAGCAGCATTGACAAGCTGCTGAACACTGAAGCTTTCTTT
TRBJ1-2	11	.	TRBV30	CAWSDGYGYTF	TGTGCCTGGAGTGACGGCTATGGCTACACCTTC
TRBJ2-7	13	.	TRBV19	CASSIQDSPEQYF	TGTGCCAGTAGTATCCAGGACAGCCCTGAGCAGTACTTC
TRBJ2-2	11	.	TRBV10-1	CASSVGEKLFF	TGCGCCAGCAGTGTGGGCGAAAAGCTGTTTTTT
TRBJ2-2	13	.	TRBV13	CASNRVNTGELFF	TGTGCCAGCAACAGGGTGAACACCGGGGAGCTGTTTTTT
TRBJ2-2	15	.	TRBV6-4	CASSDSPGDTGELFF	TGTGCCAGCAGTGACTCCCCGGGGGACACCGGGGAGCTGTTTTTT
TRBJ1-5	15	TRBD1	TRBV4-1	CASSQRTGGNQPQHF	TGCGCCAGCAGCCAACGAACAGGGGGCAATCAGCCCCAGCATTTT
TRBJ2-1	18	TRBD2	TRBV29-1	CSVAGTSGRAFSYNEQFF	TGCAGCGTTGCCGGGACTAGCGGGAGGGCTTTCTCCTACAATGAGCAGTTCTTC
TRBJ2-2	15	.	TRBV19	CASSGSSGYTGELFF	TGTGCCAGTAGTGGATCCAGCGGATACACCGGGGAGCTGTTTTTT
TRBJ1-2	13	TRBD1	TRBV7-9	CASSPTGGYGYTF	TGTGCCAGCAGCCCAACAGGGGGGTATGGCTACACCTTC
TRBJ2-5	17	.	TRBV9	CASSVGGLLRGGETQYF	TGTGCCAGCAGCGTAGGGGGACTCCTAAGGGGTGGAGAGACCCAGTACTTC
TRBJ2-7	15	.	TRBV28	CASSFPGEANYEQYF	TGTGCCAGCAGTTTCCCTGGCGAGGCGAACTACGAGCAGTACTTC
TRBJ2-7	14	.	TRBV5-5	CASSPPGLPHEQYF	TGTGCCAGCAGCCCCCCGGGACTCCCCCACGAGCAGTACTTC
TRBJ2-1	14	.	TRBV10-3	CAISESDSPNEQFF	TGTGCCATCAGTGAGTCGGACAGTCCGAATGAGCAGTTCTTC
TRBJ2-1	14	TRBD2	TRBV19	CAFDPGLASNEQFF	TGTGCCTTTGACCCCGGACTAGCGAGCAATGAGCAGTTCTTC
TRBJ1-5	13	.	TRBV5-1	CASSLTGGQPQHF	TGCGCCAGCAGCTTAACGGGGGGTCAGCCCCAGCATTTT
TRBJ2-7	11	TRBD1	TRBV30	CAMDRGYEQYF	TGTGCCATGGACAGGGGATACGAGCAGTACTTC
TRBJ1-2	15	TRBD1	TRBV2	CASIQPGQGNYGYTF	TGTGCCAGCATCCAACCGGGACAGGGAAACTATGGCTACACCTTC
TRBJ2-7	11	.	TRBV28	CASGTVYEQYF	TGTGCCAGCGGGACTGTCTACGAGCAGTACTTC
TRBJ1-2	15	.	TRBV11-2	CASSLASGDTYGYTF	TGTGCCAGCAGCTTAGCCTCCGGGGACACCTATGGCTACACCTTC
TRBJ2-5	13	TRBD2	TRBV6-4	CASSVREGEAQYF	TGTGCCAGCAGTGTCCGGGAGGGGGAGGCCCAGTACTTC
TRBJ2-7	14	TRBD1	TRBV7-9	CASSSWTGLYEQYF	TGTGCCAGCAGCTCATGGACAGGGCTCTACGAGCAGTACTTC
TRBJ2-6	13	.	TRBV30	CAGRRAGANVLTF	TGTGCCGGGAGGCGGGCTGGGGCCAACGTCCTGACTTTC
TRBJ2-1	16	TRBD1	TRBV7-6	CASSLGRDRSVDEQFF	TGTGCCAGCAGCTTAGGGCGGGACAGGTCTGTGGATGAGCAGTTCTTC
TRBJ1-1	14	.	TRBV28	CASSLSHRDDEAFF	TGTGCCAGCAGTTTATCCCACAGGGACGATGAAGCTTTCTTT
TRBJ1-1	11	.	TRBV19	CASSLATEAFF	TGTGCCAGTAGTCTGGCAACAGAAGCTTTCTTT
TRBJ2-7	14	.	TRBV28	CASRLTGNSYEQYF	TGTGCCAGCAGGCTTACAGGGAACTCCTACGAGCAGTACTTC
TRBJ1-1	16	TRBD1	TRBV19	CASTPGQGLKNTEAFF	TGTGCCAGTACGCCGGGACAGGGTTTAAAGAACACTGAAGCTTTCTTT
TRBJ2-7	13	.	TRBV18	CASSPLRFSEQYF	TGTGCCAGCTCACCACTGAGGTTCTCCGAGCAGTACTTC
TRBJ2-7	14	TRBD2	TRBV27	CASRPGRALSEQYF	TGTGCCAGCAGACCCGGGAGGGCGCTGAGCGAGCAGTACTTC
TRBJ2-7	14	.	TRBV29-1	CSVVASVAGYEQYF	TGCAGCGTTGTTGCTAGCGTCGCTGGGTACGAGCAGTACTTC
TRBJ1-5	15	.	TRBV2	CASSELHGGRQPQHF	TGTGCCAGCAGTGAACTCCACGGTGGGAGACAGCCCCAGCATTTT
TRBJ1-2	13	.	TRBV28	CASIAGEGYGYTF	TGTGCCAGCATTGCCGGTGAGGGCTATGGCTACACCTTC
TRBJ1-6	17	.	TRBV10-3	CAISEPGRGLYNSPLHF	TGTGCCATCAGTGAGCCGGGGAGGGGACTCTATAATTCACCCCTCCACTTT
TRBJ2-7	14	.	TRBV5-1	CASSLAPGDYEQYF	TGCGCCAGCAGCTTGGCCCCAGGAGACTACGAGCAGTACTTC
TRBJ1-1	15	.	TRBV5-5	CASSPPLTGRGEAFF	TGTGCCAGCAGCCCACCTCTGACAGGACGGGGCGAAGCTTTCTTT